Presented here are 17 T cell receptor beta chains from one specimen sequenced in a study of blood T cells in healthy people across ages. Combining a sample-barcoded 5' primer with a J-beta primer mix, a second PCR ran for about 7 to 12 cycles. TCRdb itself ran the 5' RACE reads through MiXCR, one entry per CDR3 protein. The repertoire consists of more than 800,000 distinct CDR3 sequences, with under 55% occurring once and the leading ten covering approximately 19%. Sequenced sample: blood. These receptors were obtained from a woman aged 60 to 75 in good health.

There are a few counts of this clonotype. The CDR3 DNA reads TGCAGTGCTAGAGAAGGGCTAGCGGGAAACAATGAGCAGTTCTTC. It specifies CSAREGLAGNNEQFF. The chain uses TRBV20-1 and TRBJ2-1; 9 bases align to TRBD2. The CDR3 covers 15 residues. Trimming removed 0 bases from V and 5 bases from J; junction bases left unmatched: 5. Germline lookup yields CDR1 DFQATT and CDR2 SNEGSKA (reference sequence).

This chain links TRBV20-1 with TRBJ2-3, with 12 bases aligning to TRBD2. V lost 6 bases to trimming and J lost 2 bases; unmatched junction nucleotides: 3. In germline, CDR1 is DFQATT, CDR2 SNEGSKA (reference sequence). The CDR3 runs to 14 residues. The CDR3 DNA sequence: TGCAGTGCCGGACTAGCGGGATACACAGATACGCAGTATTTT. Residues: CSAGLAGYTDTQYF.

The gene calls are TRBV5-1 and TRBJ1-1, with D uncertain. V was clipped by 7 bases and J by 2 bases, with 9 bases between them. The CDR3 length is 12 residues. CDR1 is SGHRS and CDR2 is YFSETQ in the germline V gene. The CDR3 nucleotides are TGCGCCAGCTGGGCAGAAAACACTGAAGCTTTCTTT. Protein product: CASWAENTEAFF. Variable domain in full (rest from reference TRBV5-1 and TRBJ1-1): KAGVTQTPRYLIKTRGQQVTLSCSPISGHRSVSWYQQTPGQGLQFLFEYFSETQRNKGNFPGRFSGRQFSNSRSEMNVSTLELGDSALYLCASWAENTEAFFGQGTRLTVV.

V gene TRBV5-5 combines with J gene TRBJ2-5; the D gene could be TRBD1 or TRBD2 (5 bases each). V was trimmed by 4 bases and J by 11 bases, leaving 18 bases between them. The CDR3 has 13 residues. Germline V gives CDR1 SGHKS, CDR2 YYEKEE (reference sequence). CDR3 protein: CASSPIRVGEQYF. The CDR3 DNA sequence: TGTGCCAGCAGCCCAATCAGGGTTGGGGAGCAGTACTTC.

This chain's CDR3 is CSAIIGQPHNSPLHF. CDR3 sequence (DNA): TGCAGTGCTATCATCGGACAGCCTCATAATTCACCCCTCCACTTT. This chain connects TRBV20-1 to TRBJ1-6, with D possibly TRBD1 on 6 matching bases. This CDR3 is built from 15 residues. Germline CDR1 is DFQATT and CDR2 is SNEGSKA (reference sequence). V was trimmed by 4 bases and J by 5 bases, leaving 15 bases between them.

This clonotype was picked up a small number of times. V gene TRBV6-1 combines with J gene TRBJ2-1, with 9 nucleotides matching TRBD2. This CDR3 spans 14 amino acids. The germline V gene has CDR1 MNHNS and CDR2 SASEGT. V lost 4 bases and J lost 4; bases outside the gene matches: 2. DNA for the CDR3: TGTGCCAGCAGTGGACTAGCGGATTACAATGAGCAGTTCTTC. As protein: CASSGLADYNEQFF.

The V gene is TRBV5-4, the J gene TRBJ2-7; possibly TRBD1 for D (6 bases). In germline, CDR1 is SGHNT, CDR2 YYREEE (reference sequence). This CDR3 has 13 residues. Between the trimmed V and J ends, which lost 2 bases and 7 bases, there was a span of 13 bases. The CDR3 protein is CASSFQGRLEQYF. In DNA form, the CDR3 reads TGTGCCAGCAGCTTCCAGGGGCGGTTGGAGCAGTACTTC.

The CDR3 DNA reads as TGCGCCAGCAGCTTGGGCACCCTTACCATGGGGTATGAAAAACTGTTTTTT. Translating it yields CASSLGTLTMGYEKLFF. V gene TRBV5-1 combines with J gene TRBJ1-4, with unresolved D. The CDR3 is 17 residues long. Germline lookup yields CDR1 SGHRS and CDR2 YFSETQ. V shed 0 bases and J shed 6 bases, with 18 bases lying between them.

The genes are TRBV7-3 and TRBJ2-7, with D possibly TRBD2 on 6 matching bases. The CDR3 extends over 13 amino acids. Per germline, CDR1 SGHTA and CDR2 FQGTGA. With 5 bases removed from V and 6 bases from J, the gap between germline ends came to 14 bases. The CDR3 region is CASSLGASVEQYF. The DNA for the CDR3 is TGTGCCAGCAGCCTAGGGGCTAGCGTCGAGCAGTACTTC.

This clonotype came up a few times. The rearrangement uses TRBV7-9 and TRBJ2-1, with D hard to call. The closer fit of TRBJ2-7 to the DNA end suggests the J call may be wrong. Germline CDR1 reads SEHNR; CDR2 reads FQNEAQ (reference sequence). The CDR3 extends over 14 amino acids. The CDR3 region has the DNA TGTGCCAGCAGCTTAGATCCAGGATTTTACGAGCAGTACTTC. As protein: CASSLDPGFYEQYF.

The J gene is TRBJ2-7, the V gene TRBV2; 7 bases align to TRBD2. Unmatched junction bases numbered 9, after V lost 6 bases and J lost 1 base. Germline V CDR1 and CDR2: SNHLY, FYNNEI. CDR3 length equals 15 residues. The CDR3 is CASRGSLAVSYEQYF. The CDR3, as DNA: TGTGCCAGCAGAGGGTCCCTAGCGGTTTCCTACGAGCAGTACTTC.

This clonotype showed up just a few times. The gene calls are TRBV20-1 and TRBJ2-5; D not certain. Trimming left V 0 bases short and J 5 bases short, with 16 bases between. Germline V lookup: CDR1 DFQATT, CDR2 SNEGSKA (reference sequence). The CDR3 spans 15 residues. CDR3 in amino acids: CSARDNQRSMETQYF. CDR3 coding DNA: TGCAGTGCTAGAGATAACCAGAGGTCGATGGAGACCCAGTACTTC.

The gene calls are TRBV20-1 and TRBJ2-1; tentatively, D is TRBD2 (6 bases). V lost 2 bases and J lost 5, with 19 bases in between. The CDR3 spans 16 residues. Looked up from germline, CDR1 is DFQATT and CDR2 is SNEGSKA (reference sequence). In DNA, the CDR3 is TGCAGTGCTAGACCCTGGAGGGGACGGCGGGACAATGAGCAGTTCTTC. Residues: CSARPWRGRRDNEQFF.

This clonotype was counted a few times. The rearrangement links TRBV12-3 or TRBV12-4 to TRBJ1-1, with D possibly TRBD1 on 6 matching bases. V lost 6 bases to trimming and J lost 1 base, with 9 bases between them. The CDR3 contains 13 residues. Written as DNA, the CDR3 is TGTGCCAGCAGAGTGGGACAGAACACTGAAGCTTTCTTT. Encoded protein: CASRVGQNTEAFF.

This clonotype has only a few counts. The J gene is TRBJ2-5, the V gene TRBV7-2; D might be TRBD1 or TRBD2, each matching 5 bases. Trimming cost V 1 base and J 5 bases, with 14 bases left between them. This CDR3 region has 15 residues. The germline V gene has CDR1 SGHTA and CDR2 FQGNSA. DNA of the CDR3: TGTGCCAGCAGCTTAGTTGGGGACCTCGGGGAGACCCAGTACTTC. It codes for CASSLVGDLGETQYF.

V and J are TRBV5-6 and TRBJ2-7; D not certain. With 4 bases removed from V and 3 bases from J, the gap between germline ends came to 14 bases. The germline CDR1 and CDR2 sequences are SGHDT and YYEEEE. The CDR3 consists of 14 residues. CDR3 sequence reads: CASSDGLQHYEQYF. CDR3 DNA sequence: TGTGCCAGCAGCGACGGGCTCCAGCACTACGAGCAGTACTTC.

This clonotype was seen a handful of times. The rearrangement uses TRBV27 and TRBJ2-7; 10 bases align to TRBD1. This CDR3 region has 14 residues. Per germline, CDR1 MNHEY and CDR2 SMNVEV (reference sequence). V lost 2 bases and J lost 6; bases outside the gene matches: 4. In DNA form, the CDR3 reads TGTGCCAGCAGTTTAGGTCGGGACAGGGGCGAGCAGTACTTC. This gives the protein CASSLGRDRGEQYF.